This T cell receptor (beta chain) comes out of a study of blood T cell repertoires in COVID-19. V was pared by 6 bases and J by 5 bases, with 13 bases between. The CDR3 runs 13 residues. From germline, CDR1 is MNHEY and CDR2 SVGAGI. Produced via immunoSEQ multiplex PCR; TCRdb's table is partial and in-frame only. This sample yields some 290,000 clones, of which around 92% are seen a single time; roughly 10% belongs to the top ten. This clonotype was obtained from a young woman who had recovered from COVID-19. The sequenced sample consisted of PBMCs or T cells enriched from blood (not recorded which). The chain combines TRBV6-5 with TRBJ2-5, with D uncertain. The CDR3 loop reads CASSLSYGETQYF. The CDR3 nucleotides are TGTGCCAGCAGCCTCTCTTACGGGGAGACCCAGTACTTC.